This T cell receptor (beta chain) was profiled in a study of blood T cells in healthy people across ages. For the second PCR, which ran for about 6 to 11 cycles, a sample-barcoded 5' primer and a J-beta primer mix were used. TCRdb fed the 5' RACE reads into MiXCR, producing one record per CDR3 protein. The sample yields some 1.6 million distinct CDR3 sequences, about 32% seen once. Sequenced material: blood. The origin of this receptor is a woman aged 25 to 39 in good health.

CDR3 DNA sequence: TGCGCCAGCAACTCCTTTACAGGTTTGAACTATGGCTACACCTTC. This gives the protein CASNSFTGLNYGYTF. The chain recombines TRBV5-1 with TRBJ1-2; a weak D match, TRBD1 (5 bases). The CDR3 extends over 15 amino acids. V was cut by 6 bases and J by 2 bases, with 17 bases left in between. Germline-derived CDR1 and CDR2 are SGHRS and YFSETQ.